The 2 T cell receptor beta chains below all came from one sample that was sequenced in a study of T cell repertoires in cytomegalovirus infection. These receptors lack a known antigen. TCRdb re-called the reads with MiXCR, one entry per CDR3 protein. This table holds approximately 310,000 distinct CDR3 sequences, 20% to 25% found once. This material consisted of cultured PBMCs, taken from culture after CMV antigen stimulation. The receptor source for this set is a human donor in good health (CMV status not recorded). Some clones in this sample may be carry-over from other donors' samples.

V is TRBV6-2 or TRBV6-3 and J is TRBJ2-1, with a tentative D call TRBD2 (5 bases). Germline V gene data show CDR1 as MNHEY and CDR2 as SVGEGT. The CDR3 runs to 14 residues. V dropped 6 bases and J dropped 1 base, with 10 bases sitting between them. CDR3 sequence (DNA): TGTGCCAGCAGACCACTAGAATCCTACAATGAGCAGTTCTTC. It translates to CASRPLESYNEQFF.

This clonotype appeared many times. The rearrangement uses TRBV7-2 and TRBJ2-3, with 7 bases aligning to TRBD1. Germline lookup yields CDR1 SGHTA and CDR2 FQGNSA. The CDR3 has 15 residues. Trimming at V came to 5 bases and at J to 4 bases, leaving 9 bases not matched to a gene. CDR3 loop: CASSPRQGRADTQYF. In DNA, the CDR3 is TGTGCCAGCAGCCCCCGACAGGGTCGGGCAGATACGCAGTATTTT.